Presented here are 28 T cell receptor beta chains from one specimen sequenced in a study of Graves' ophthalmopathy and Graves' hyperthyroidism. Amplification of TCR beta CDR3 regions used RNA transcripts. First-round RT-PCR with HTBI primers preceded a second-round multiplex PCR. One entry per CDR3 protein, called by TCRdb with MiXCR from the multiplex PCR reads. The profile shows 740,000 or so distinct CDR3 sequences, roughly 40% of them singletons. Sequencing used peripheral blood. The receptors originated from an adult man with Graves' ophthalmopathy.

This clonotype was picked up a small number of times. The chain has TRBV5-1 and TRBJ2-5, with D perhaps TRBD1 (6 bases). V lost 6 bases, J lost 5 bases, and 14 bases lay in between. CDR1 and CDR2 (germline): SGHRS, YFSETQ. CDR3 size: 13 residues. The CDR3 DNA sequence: TGCGCCAGCAAAAGAACAGGGTTTGAGACCCAGTACTTC. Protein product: CASKRTGFETQYF.

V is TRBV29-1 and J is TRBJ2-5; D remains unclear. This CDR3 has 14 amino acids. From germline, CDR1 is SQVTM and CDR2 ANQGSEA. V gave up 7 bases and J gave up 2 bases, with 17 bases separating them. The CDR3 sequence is CSGGKARIQETQYF. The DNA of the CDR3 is TGCAGCGGTGGCAAGGCTCGGATACAAGAGACCCAGTACTTC.

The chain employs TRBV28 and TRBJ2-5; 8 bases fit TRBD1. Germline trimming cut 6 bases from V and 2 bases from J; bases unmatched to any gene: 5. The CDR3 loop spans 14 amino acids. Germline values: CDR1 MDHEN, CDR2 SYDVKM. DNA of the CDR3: TGTGCCAGCAGGGGGGGACAGGAACAAGAGACCCAGTACTTC. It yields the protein CASRGGQEQETQYF.

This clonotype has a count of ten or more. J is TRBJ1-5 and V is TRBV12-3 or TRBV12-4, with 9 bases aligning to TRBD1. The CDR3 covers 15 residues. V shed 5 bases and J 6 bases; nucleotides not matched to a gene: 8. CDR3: CASSQTGGWGQPQHF. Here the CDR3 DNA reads TGTGCCAGCAGTCAGACAGGGGGTTGGGGTCAGCCCCAGCATTTT.

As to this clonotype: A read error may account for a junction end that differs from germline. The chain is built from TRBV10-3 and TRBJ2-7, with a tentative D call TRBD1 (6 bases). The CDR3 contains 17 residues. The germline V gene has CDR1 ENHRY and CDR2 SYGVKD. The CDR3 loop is CASSQQRSGVGSYEQYF. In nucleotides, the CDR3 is TGTGCCAGCAGTCAGCAGCGGTCAGGGGTGGGCTCCTACGAGCAGTACTTC.

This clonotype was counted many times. In nucleotides, the CDR3 is TGCAGCGTTGAAGGGGGCCAGAAACTGTATGGCTACACCTTC. It translates to CSVEGGQKLYGYTF. The chain combines TRBV29-1 with TRBJ1-2; D might be TRBD1 (5 bases). The CDR3 is made up of 14 amino acids. V was clipped by 1 base and J by 5 bases, with 14 bases between them. The V gene's germline CDR1 is SQVTM and CDR2 ANQGSEA.

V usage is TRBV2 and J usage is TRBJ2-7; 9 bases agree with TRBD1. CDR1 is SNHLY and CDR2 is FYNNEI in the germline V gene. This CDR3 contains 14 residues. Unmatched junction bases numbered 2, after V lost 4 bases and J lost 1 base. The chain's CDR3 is CASSGGQGSYEQYF. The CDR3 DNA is TGTGCCAGCAGTGGGGGACAGGGATCCTACGAGCAGTACTTC.

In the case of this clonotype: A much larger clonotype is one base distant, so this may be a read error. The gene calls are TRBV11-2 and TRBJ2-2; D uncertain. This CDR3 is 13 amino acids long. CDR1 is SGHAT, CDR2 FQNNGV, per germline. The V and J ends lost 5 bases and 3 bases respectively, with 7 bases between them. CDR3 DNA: TGTGCCAGCAGCCATTTTGACACCGGGGAGCTGTTTTTT. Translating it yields CASSHFDTGELFF.

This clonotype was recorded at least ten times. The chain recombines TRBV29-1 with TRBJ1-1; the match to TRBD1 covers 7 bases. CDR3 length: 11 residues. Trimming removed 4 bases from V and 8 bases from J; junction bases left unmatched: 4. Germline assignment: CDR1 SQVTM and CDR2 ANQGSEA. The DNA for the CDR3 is TGCAGCGTTGGGGACAGCCTCGAAGCTTTCTTT. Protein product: CSVGDSLEAFF.

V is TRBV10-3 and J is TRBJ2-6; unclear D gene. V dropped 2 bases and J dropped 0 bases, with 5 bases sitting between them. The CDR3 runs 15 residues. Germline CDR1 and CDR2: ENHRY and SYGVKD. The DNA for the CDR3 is TGTGCCATCAGTGAGAGAAGCTCTGGGGCCAACGTCCTGACTTTC. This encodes CAISERSSGANVLTF.

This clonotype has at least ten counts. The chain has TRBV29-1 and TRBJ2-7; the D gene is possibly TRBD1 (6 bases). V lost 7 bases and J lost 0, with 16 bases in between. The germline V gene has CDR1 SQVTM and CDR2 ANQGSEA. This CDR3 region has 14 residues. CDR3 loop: CSAINRASSYEQYF. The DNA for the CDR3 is TGCAGCGCAATCAACAGGGCTAGCTCCTACGAGCAGTACTTC.

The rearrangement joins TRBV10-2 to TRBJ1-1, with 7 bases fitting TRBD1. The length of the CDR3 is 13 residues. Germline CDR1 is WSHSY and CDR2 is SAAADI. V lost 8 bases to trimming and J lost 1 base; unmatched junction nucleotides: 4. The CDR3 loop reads CASYGTANTEAFF. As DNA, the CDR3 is TGCGCCAGCTATGGGACAGCGAACACTGAAGCTTTCTTT.

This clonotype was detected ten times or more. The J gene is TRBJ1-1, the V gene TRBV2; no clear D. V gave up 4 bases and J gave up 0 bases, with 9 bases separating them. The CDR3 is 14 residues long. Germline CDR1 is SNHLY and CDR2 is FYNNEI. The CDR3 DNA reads TGTGCCAGCAGTGGAGGATTTATGAACACTGAAGCTTTCTTT. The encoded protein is CASSGGFMNTEAFF.

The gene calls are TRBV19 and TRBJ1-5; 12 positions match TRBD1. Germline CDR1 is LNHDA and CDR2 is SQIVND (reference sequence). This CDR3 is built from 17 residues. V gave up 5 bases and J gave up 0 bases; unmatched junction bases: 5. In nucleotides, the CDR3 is TGTGCCAGTAGTTGGGACAGGGGGCACTATAGCAATCAGCCCCAGCATTTT. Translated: CASSWDRGHYSNQPQHF.

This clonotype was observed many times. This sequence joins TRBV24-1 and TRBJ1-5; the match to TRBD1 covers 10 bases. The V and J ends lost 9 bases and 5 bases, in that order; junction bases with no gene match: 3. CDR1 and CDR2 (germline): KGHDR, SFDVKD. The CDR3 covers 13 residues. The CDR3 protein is CATSGTGDQPQHF. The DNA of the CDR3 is TGTGCCACCTCAGGGACAGGGGATCAGCCCCAGCATTTT.

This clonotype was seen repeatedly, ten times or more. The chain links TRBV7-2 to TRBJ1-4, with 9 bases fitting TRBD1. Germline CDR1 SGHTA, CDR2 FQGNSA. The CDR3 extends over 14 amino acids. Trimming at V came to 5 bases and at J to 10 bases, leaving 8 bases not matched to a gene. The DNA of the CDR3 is TGTGCCAGCAGCCAAGGGACAGGGACCAGAAAACTGTTTTTT. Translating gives CASSQGTGTRKLFF.

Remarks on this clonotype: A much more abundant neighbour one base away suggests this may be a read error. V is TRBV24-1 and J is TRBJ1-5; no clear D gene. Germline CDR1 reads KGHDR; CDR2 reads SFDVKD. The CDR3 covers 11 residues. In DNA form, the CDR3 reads TGTGCCAACAGTGAGAGGGTGGCCCAGCATTTT. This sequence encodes CANSERVAQHF.

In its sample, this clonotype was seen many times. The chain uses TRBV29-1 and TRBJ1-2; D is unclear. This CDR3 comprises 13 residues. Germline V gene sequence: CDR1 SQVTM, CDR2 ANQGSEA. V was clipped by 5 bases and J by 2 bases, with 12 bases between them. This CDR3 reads CSVRAVQNYGYTF. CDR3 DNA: TGCAGCGTTAGGGCAGTGCAAAACTATGGCTACACCTTC. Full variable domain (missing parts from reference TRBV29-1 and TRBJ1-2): SAVISQKPSRDICQRGTSLTIQCQVDSQVTMMFWYRQQPGQSLTLIATANQGSEATYESGFVIDKFPISRPNLTFSTLTVSNMSPEDSSIYLCSVRAVQNYGYTFGSGTRLTVV.

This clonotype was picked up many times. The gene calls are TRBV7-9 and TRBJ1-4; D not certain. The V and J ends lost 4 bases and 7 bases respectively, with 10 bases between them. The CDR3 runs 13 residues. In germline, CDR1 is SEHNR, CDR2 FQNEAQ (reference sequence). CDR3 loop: CASSSTPIEKLFF. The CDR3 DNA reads TGTGCCAGCAGCTCTACCCCAATTGAAAAACTGTTTTTT.

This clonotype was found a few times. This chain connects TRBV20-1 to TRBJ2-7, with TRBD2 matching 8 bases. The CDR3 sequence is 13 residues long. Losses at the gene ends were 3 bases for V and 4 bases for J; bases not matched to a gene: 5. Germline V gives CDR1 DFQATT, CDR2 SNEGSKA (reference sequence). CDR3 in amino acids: CSASVSGAYEQYF. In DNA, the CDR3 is TGCAGTGCTAGCGTTAGCGGGGCTTACGAGCAGTACTTC.

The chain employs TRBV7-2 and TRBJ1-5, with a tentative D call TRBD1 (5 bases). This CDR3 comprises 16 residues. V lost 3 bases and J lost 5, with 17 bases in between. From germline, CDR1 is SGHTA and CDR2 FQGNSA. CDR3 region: CASSFRDGVGYQPQHF. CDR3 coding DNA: TGTGCCAGCAGCTTCAGGGATGGAGTGGGTTATCAGCCCCAGCATTTT.

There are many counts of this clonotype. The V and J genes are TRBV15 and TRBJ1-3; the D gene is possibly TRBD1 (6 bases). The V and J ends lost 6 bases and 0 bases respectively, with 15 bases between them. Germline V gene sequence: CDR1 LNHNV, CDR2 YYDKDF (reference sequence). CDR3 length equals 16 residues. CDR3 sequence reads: CATRPRTASSGNTIYF. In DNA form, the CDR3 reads TGTGCCACCAGACCAAGGACAGCAAGCTCTGGAAACACCATATATTTT.

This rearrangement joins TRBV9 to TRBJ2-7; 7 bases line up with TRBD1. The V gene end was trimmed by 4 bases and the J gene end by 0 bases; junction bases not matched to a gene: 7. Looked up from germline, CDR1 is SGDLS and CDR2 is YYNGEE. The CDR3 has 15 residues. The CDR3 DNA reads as TGTGCCAGCAGCTCAAGCCGGGACAGCTCCTACGAGCAGTACTTC. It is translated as CASSSSRDSSYEQYF.

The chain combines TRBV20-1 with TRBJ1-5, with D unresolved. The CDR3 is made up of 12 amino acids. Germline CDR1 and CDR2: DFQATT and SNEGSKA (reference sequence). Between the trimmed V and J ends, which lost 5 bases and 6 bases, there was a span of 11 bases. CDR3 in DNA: TGCAGTGCTCTAGCCTCGGGTCAGCCCCAGCATTTT. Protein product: CSALASGQPQHF.

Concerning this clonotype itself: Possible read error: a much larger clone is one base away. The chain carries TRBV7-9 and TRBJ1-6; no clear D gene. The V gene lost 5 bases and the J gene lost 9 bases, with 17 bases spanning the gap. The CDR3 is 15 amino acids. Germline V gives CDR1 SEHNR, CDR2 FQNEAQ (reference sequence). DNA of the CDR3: TGTGCCAGCAGCCTCGGTGGAGGGTTGGGTTCACCCCTCCACTTT. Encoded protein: CASSLGGGLGSPLHF.

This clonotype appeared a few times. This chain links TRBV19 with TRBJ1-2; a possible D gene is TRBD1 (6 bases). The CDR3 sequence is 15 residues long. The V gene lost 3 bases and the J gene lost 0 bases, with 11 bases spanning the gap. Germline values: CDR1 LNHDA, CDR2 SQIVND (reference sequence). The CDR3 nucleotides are TGTGCCAGTAGTATCCTATACAGGGCTAACTATGGCTACACCTTC. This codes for CASSILYRANYGYTF.

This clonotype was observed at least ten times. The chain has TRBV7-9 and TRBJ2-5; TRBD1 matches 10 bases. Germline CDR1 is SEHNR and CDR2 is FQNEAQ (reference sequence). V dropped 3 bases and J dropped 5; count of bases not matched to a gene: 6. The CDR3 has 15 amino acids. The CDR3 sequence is CASSLETGGVETQYF. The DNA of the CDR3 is TGTGCCAGCAGCTTGGAGACAGGGGGCGTTGAGACCCAGTACTTC.

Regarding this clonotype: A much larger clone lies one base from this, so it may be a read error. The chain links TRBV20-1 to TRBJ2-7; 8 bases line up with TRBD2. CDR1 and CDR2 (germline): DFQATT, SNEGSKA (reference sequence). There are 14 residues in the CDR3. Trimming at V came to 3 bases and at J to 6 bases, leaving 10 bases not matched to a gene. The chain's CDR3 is CSASGPGLAGEQYF. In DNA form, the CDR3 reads TGCAGTGCTAGCGGGCCCGGACTAGCTGGCGAGCAGTACTTC.